Listed below are T cell receptor beta chains from one sample, sequenced in a study of T cell responses to AZD1222 COVID-19 vaccine. This table comes from immunoSEQ multiplex PCR, and its TCRdb copy is limited to in-frame clones, with some not included. The sample has 100,000 to 150,000 clones, more than 70% seen once. The sequencing used peripheral blood, collected 28 days after the second AZD1222 dose. These receptors all come from an adult who received the AZD1222 COVID-19 vaccine. Each CDR3 is given with its conserved first and last residue. D genes are given only for firm matches. A clone size is listed for some rows: how often the clone was seen (once, few, many), or a class if it is expanded.

J gene | CDR3 length | clone size | D gene | V gene | CDR3 DNA | CDR3 protein
TRBJ2-5 | 14 | . | . | TRBV3-1/TRBV3-2 | TGTGCCAGCAGCCAACTAGACCTCCAAGAGACCCAGTACTTC | CASSQLDLQETQYF
TRBJ1-1 | 13 | . | . | TRBV7-3 | TGTGCCAGCAGCTTATCGGATCAGACTGAAGCTTTCTTT | CASSLSDQTEAFF
TRBJ1-4 | 11 | once | . | TRBV29-1 | TGCAGCGTTGAAGTACAGGAAAAACTGTTTTTT | CSVEVQEKLFF
TRBJ2-1 | 17 | . | TRBD2 | TRBV6-1 | TGTGCCAGCAGTGGCCCCATTAGCGGGGCGCCTTACAATGAGCAGTTCTTC | CASSGPISGAPYNEQFF
TRBJ1-2 | 14 | . | . | TRBV27 | TGTGCCAGCAGTTTATCTCCGGGCGGCTATGGCTACACCTTC | CASSLSPGGYGYTF
TRBJ1-5 | 17 | . | . | TRBV28 | TGTGCCAGCAGTCCTAGCGGGGCGGGGGTAAGCAATCAGCCCCAGCATTTT | CASSPSGAGVSNQPQHF
TRBJ1-1 | 13 | . | . | TRBV29-1 | TGCAGCGTTGGCGCAGGGGTAGTCACTGAAGCTTTCTTT | CSVGAGVVTEAFF
TRBJ1-2 | 15 | . | TRBD1 | TRBV19 | TGTGCCAGTGGACCTCCGGGACAGATTAACTATGGCTACACCTTC | CASGPPGQINYGYTF
TRBJ1-5 | 13 | . | . | TRBV7-2 | TGTGCCAGCAGCATCGACAGGAATCAGCCCCAGCATTTT | CASSIDRNQPQHF
TRBJ1-6 | 17 | . | . | TRBV3-1/TRBV3-2 | TGTGCCAGCAGCCAAGATTGGAGAGGGGTGGGCAATTCACCCCTCCACTTT | CASSQDWRGVGNSPLHF